This TCR beta chain was sequenced for a study of blood T cell repertoires in COVID-19. Study background: Donors in the United States, Italy and Spain gave samples during acute or convalescent COVID-19.

Repertoires were generated with immunoSEQ multiplex PCR, while TCRdb's copy carries only in-frame clones and drops some. The data contain about 220,000 clones, 70% to 90% of them singletons. V was trimmed by 2 bases and J by 8 bases, leaving 6 bases between them. This CDR3 has 11 residues. V gene TRBV12-3 or TRBV12-4 combines with J gene TRBJ1-1; a possible D gene is TRBD1 (5 bases). The specimen sequenced was peripheral blood. This sequence originates from a human donor in a cohort sampled during active COVID-19. The CDR3 loop reads CASSLRTEAFF. CDR3 nucleotides: TGTGCCAGCAGTTTAAGGACAGAAGCTTTCTTT.